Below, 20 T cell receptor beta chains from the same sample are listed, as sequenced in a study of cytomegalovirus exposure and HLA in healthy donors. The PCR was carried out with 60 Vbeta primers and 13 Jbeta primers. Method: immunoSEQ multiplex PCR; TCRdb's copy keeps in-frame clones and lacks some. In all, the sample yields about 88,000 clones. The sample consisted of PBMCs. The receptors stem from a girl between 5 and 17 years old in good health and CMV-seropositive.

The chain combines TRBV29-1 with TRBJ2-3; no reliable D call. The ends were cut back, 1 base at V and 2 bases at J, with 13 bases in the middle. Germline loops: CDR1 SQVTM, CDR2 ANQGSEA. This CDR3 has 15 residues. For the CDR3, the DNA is TGCAGCGTTGAAGCCGCGATAGACTCCACAGATACGCAGTATTTT. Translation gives CSVEAAIDSTDTQYF.

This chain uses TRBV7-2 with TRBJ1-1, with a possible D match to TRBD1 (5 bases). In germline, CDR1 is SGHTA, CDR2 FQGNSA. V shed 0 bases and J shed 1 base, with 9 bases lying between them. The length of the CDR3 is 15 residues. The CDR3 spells CASSLAGAPNTEAFF. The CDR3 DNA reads TGTGCCAGCAGCTTAGCAGGGGCGCCGAACACTGAAGCTTTCTTT.

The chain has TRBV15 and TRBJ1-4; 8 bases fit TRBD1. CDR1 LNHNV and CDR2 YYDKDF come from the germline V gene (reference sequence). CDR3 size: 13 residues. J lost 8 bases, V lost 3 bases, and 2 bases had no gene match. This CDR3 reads CATSSRQGEKLFF. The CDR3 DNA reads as TGTGCCACCAGCAGCCGACAGGGGGAAAAACTGTTTTTT.

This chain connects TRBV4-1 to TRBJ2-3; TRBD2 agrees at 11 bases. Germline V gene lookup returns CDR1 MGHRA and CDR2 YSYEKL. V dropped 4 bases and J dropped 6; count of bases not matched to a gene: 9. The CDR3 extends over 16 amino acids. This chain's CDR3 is CASSPLAGGTSDTQYF. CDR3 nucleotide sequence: TGCGCCAGCAGCCCCTTAGCGGGGGGGACTAGCGATACGCAGTATTTT.

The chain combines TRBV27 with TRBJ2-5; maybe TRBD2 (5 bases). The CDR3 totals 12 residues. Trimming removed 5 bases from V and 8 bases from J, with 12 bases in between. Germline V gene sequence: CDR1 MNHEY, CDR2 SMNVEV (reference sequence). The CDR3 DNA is TGTGCCAGCAGTACGGCCCCGGGAACCCAGTACTTC. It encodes CASSTAPGTQYF.

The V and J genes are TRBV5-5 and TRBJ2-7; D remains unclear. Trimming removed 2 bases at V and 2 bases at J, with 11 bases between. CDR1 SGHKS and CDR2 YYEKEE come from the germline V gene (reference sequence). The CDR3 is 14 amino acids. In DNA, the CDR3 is TGTGCCAGCAGCTTATCCGGCGGAACCTACGAGCAGTACTTC. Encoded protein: CASSLSGGTYEQYF. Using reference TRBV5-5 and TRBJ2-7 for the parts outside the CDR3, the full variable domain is DAGVTQSPTHLIKTRGQQVTLRCSPISGHKSVSWYQQVLGQGPQFIFQYYEKEERGRGNFPDRFSARQFPNYSSELNVNALLLGDSALYLCASSLSGGTYEQYFGPGTRLTVT.

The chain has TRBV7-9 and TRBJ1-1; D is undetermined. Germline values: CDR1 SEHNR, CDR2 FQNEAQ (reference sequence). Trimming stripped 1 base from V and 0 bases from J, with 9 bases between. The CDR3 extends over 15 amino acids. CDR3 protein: CASSLGLGVNTEAFF. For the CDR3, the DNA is TGTGCCAGCAGCTTAGGGCTTGGTGTGAACACTGAAGCTTTCTTT.

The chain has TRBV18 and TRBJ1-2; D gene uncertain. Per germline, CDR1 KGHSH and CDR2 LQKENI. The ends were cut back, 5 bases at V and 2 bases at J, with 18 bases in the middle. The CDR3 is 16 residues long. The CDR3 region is CASSSTLSPPNYGYTF. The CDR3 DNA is TGTGCCAGCTCATCCACTTTGTCCCCACCAAACTATGGCTACACCTTC.

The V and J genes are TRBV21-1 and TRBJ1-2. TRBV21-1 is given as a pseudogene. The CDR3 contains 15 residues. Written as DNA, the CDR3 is TGTGCCAGGCCCTCCTACGGGGGGTGGGACTATGGCTACACCTTC. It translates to CARPSYGGWDYGYTF.

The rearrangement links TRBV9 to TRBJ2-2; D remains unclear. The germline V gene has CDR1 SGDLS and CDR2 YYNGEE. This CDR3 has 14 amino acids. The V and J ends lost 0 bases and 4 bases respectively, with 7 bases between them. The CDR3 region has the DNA TGTGCCAGCAGCGTAGATTGGCCCACCGGGGAGCTGTTTTTT. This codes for CASSVDWPTGELFF.

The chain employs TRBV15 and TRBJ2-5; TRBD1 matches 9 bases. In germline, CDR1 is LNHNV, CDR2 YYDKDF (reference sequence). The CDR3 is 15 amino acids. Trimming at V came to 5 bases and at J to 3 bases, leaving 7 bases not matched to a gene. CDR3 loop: CATSLTRDREETQYF. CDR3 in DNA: TGTGCCACCAGCCTTACCCGGGACAGGGAAGAGACCCAGTACTTC.

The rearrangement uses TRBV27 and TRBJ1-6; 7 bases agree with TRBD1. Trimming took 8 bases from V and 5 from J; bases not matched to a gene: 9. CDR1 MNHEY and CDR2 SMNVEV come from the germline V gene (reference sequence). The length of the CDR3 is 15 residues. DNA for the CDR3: TGTGCCAGCCGACACCGGGACAGCAATAATTCACCCCTCCACTTT. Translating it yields CASRHRDSNNSPLHF.

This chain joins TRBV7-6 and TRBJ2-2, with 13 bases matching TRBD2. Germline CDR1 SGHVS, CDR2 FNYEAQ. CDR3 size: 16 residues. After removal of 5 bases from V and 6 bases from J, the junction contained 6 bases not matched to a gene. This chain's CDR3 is CASSPRTSGGAGELFF. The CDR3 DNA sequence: TGTGCCAGCAGCCCCCGGACTAGCGGGGGAGCCGGGGAGCTGTTTTTT.

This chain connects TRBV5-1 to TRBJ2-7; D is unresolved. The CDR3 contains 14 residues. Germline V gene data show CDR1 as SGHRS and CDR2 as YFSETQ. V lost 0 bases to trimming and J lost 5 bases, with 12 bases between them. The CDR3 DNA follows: TGCGCCAGCAGCTTGGTGGGCGCCCCCCACGAGCAGTACTTC. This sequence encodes CASSLVGAPHEQYF.

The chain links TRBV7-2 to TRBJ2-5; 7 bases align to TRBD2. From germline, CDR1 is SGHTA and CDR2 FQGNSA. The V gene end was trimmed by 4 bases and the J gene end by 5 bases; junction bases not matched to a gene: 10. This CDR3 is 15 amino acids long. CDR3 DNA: TGTGCCAGCAGCTACCAGGCGGGGGAGCGGGAGACCCAGTACTTC. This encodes CASSYQAGERETQYF.

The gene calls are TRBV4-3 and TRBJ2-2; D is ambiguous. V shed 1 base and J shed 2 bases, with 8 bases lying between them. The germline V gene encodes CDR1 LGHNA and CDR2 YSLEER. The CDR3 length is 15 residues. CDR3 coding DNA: TGCGCCAGCAGCCAAGGAGAAGAAAACACCGGGGAGCTGTTTTTT. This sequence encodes CASSQGEENTGELFF.

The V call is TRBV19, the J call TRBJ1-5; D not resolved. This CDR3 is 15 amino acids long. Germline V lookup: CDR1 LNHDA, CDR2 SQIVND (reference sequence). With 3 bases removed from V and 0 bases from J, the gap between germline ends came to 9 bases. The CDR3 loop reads CASSIPGDSNQPQHF. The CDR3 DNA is TGTGCCAGTAGTATCCCCGGGGATAGCAATCAGCCCCAGCATTTT.

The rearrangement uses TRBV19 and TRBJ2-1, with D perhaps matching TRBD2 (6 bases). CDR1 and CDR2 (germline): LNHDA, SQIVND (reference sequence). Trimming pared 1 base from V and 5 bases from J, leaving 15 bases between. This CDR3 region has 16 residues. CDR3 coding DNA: TGTGCCAGTAGTATAGCCTCGCCGGGACTTAACAATGAGCAGTTCTTC. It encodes CASSIASPGLNNEQFF.

The chain's CDR3 is CASSYPRGQETQYF. As DNA, the CDR3 is TGTGCCAGCAGTTACCCCAGGGGCCAGGAGACCCAGTACTTC. V and J are TRBV6-6 and TRBJ2-5, with a tentative D call TRBD1 (6 bases). Germline CDR1 reads MNHNY; CDR2 reads SVGAGI (reference sequence). Trimming took 2 bases from V and 5 from J, leaving 12 bases between them. The CDR3 loop spans 14 amino acids.

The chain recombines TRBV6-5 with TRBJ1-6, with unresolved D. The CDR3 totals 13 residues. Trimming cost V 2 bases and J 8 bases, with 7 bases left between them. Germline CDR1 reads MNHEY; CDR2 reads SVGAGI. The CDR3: CASSYTRDSPLHF. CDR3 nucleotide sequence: TGTGCCAGCAGTTACACCCGGGATTCACCCCTCCACTTT.